This TCR beta chain was captured by sequencing in a study of brain metastases from non-small cell lung cancer. Assay used: immunoSEQ multiplex PCR; TCRdb lists only in-frame clones, some missing. The sample holds 3,500 to 4,500 clones; roughly nine tenths are singletons and the top ten take approximately 3.9%. Comments on this clone: Its target is unknown.

Study-level points and caveats: Fewer infiltrating T cells were found in brain metastases than primaries. Brain metastases shared most TCR repertoire with primaries, with sparse T cells. Compared with their matched primary tumors, approximately 68% of brain metastases showed expanded T-cell clones.

The specimen was primary lung tumor tissue. This sequence was found in a donor over 35 with non-small cell lung cancer.

CDR3 bases: TGTGCCAGCAGTTTATCCCCGCGGGGGCTAGCGGGGACATGGTGCAATGAGCAGTTCTTC. Protein product: CASSLSPRGLAGTWCNEQFF. The chain combines TRBV27 with TRBJ2-1; 9 nucleotides align to TRBD2. Trimming cost V 0 bases and J 6 bases; bases outside gene matches: 18. The germline gives CDR1 MNHEY, CDR2 SMNVEV (reference sequence). The CDR3 has 20 residues.